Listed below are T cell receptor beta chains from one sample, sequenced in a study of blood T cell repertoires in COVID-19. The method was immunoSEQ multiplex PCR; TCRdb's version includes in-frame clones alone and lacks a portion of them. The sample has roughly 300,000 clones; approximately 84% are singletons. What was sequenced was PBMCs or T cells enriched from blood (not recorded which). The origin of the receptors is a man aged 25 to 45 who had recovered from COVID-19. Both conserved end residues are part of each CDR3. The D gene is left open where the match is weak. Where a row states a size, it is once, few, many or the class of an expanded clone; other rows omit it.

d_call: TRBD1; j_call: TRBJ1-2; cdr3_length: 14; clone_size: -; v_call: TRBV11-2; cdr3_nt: TGTGCCAGCAGCTTACAGCAGGGGGCTGGGGGCTACACCTTC; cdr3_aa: CASSLQQGAGGYTF
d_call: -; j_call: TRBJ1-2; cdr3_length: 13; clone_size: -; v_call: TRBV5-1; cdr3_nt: TGCGCCAGCAGCTGGGACACTAACTATGGCTACACCTTC; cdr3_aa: CASSWDTNYGYTF
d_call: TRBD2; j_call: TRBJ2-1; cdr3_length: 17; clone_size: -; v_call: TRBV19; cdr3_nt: TGTGCCACGGGGTTGACTAGCGGGAGCCCCCCTTACAATGAGCAGTTCTTC; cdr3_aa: CATGLTSGSPPYNEQFF
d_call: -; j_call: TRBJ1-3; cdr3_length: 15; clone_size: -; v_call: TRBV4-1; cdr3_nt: TGCGCCAGCAGCCTCCTAACGGGCTCTGGAAACACCATATATTTT; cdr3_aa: CASSLLTGSGNTIYF
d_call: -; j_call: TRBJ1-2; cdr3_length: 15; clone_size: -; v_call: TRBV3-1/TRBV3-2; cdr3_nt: TGTGCCAGCAGCCAAGAGTTTCGGGTCCTCTATGGCTACACCTTC; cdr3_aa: CASSQEFRVLYGYTF
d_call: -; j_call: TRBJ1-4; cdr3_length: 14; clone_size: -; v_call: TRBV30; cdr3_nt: TGTGCCTGGAGTGTAAGGACAGTTAATGAAAAACTGTTTTTT; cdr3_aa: CAWSVRTVNEKLFF
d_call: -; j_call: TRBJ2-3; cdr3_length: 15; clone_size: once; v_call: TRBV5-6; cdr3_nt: TGTGCCAGCAGCCTACGGTCCCTTAGCACAGATACGCAGTATTTT; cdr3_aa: CASSLRSLSTDTQYF
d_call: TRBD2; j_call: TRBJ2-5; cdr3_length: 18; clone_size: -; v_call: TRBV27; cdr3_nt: TGTGCCACCTCATGGCTAGCGGACCCAAGAGGCCGCCAAGAGACCCAGTACTTC; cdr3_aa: CATSWLADPRGRQETQYF
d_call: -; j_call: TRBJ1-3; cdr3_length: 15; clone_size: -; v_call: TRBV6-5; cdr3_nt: TGTGCCAGCAGTTACCCCCGGGGTCATGGAAACACCATATATTTT; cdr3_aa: CASSYPRGHGNTIYF
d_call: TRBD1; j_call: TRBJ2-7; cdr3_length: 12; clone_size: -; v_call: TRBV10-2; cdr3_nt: TGCGCCAGCATCGGGACAGCCTACGAGCAGTACTTC; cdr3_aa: CASIGTAYEQYF
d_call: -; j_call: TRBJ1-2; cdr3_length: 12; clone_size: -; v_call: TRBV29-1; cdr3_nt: TGCAGCGCCGTACGGGGGGCCGTGGGCTACACCTTC; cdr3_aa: CSAVRGAVGYTF
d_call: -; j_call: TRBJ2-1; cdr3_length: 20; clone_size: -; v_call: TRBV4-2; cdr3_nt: TGTGCCAGCAGCCAGGACCGGGGAGGAGGCGGGCGGCCCATGTACAATGAGCAGTTCTTC; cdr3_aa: CASSQDRGGGGRPMYNEQFF
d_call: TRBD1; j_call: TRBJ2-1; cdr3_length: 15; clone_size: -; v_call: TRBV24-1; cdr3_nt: TGTGCCACCAGTGATCCCGGACAGGGGAGGAATGAGCAGTTCTTC; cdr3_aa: CATSDPGQGRNEQFF
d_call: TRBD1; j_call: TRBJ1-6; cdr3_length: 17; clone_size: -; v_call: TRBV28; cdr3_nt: TGTGCCAGCAGTTTTTCGTATGGTGGCAGGGGGCGTTCACCCCTCCACTTT; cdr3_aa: CASSFSYGGRGRSPLHF
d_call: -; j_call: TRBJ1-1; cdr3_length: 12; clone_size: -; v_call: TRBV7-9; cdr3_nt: TGTGCCAGCAGCTTAGTAGGGGAAGCAGCTTTCTTT; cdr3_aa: CASSLVGEAAFF
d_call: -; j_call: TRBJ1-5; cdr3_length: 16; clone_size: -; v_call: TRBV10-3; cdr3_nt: TGTGCCATCAGTGAAGGGTTACAGGCCATCCGTCAGCCCCAGCATTTT; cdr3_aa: CAISEGLQAIRQPQHF
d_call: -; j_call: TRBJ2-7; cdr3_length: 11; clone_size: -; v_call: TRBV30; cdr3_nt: TGTGCCTGTCTCCAGGGTTACGAGCAGTACTTC; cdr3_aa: CACLQGYEQYF
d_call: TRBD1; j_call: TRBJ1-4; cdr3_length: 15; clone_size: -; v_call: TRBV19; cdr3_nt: TGTGCCAGTAGTATTGGGGGACAGGGCCGTGAAAAACTGTTTTTT; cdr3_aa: CASSIGGQGREKLFF
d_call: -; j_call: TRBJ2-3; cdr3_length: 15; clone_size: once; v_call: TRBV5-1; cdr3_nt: TGCGCCAGCAGCTCCTACACTAGCCCGGCAGATACGCAGTATTTT; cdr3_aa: CASSSYTSPADTQYF
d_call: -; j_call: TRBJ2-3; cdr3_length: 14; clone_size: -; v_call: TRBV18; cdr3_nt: TGTGCCAGCTCAAGGTGGTTCGGGACAGATACGCAGTATTTT; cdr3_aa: CASSRWFGTDTQYF
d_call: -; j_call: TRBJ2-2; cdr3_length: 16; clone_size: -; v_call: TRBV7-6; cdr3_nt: TGTGCCAGCACCCCCAGGTGGCAGCTCTTGTCCGGGGAGCTGTTTTTT; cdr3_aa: CASTPRWQLLSGELFF
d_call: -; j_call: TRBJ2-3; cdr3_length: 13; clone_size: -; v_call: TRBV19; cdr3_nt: TGTGCCAGTCAACCAGGGAACACAGATACGCAGTATTTT; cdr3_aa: CASQPGNTDTQYF
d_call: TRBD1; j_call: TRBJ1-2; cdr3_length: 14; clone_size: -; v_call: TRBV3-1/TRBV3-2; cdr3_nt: TGTGCCAGCAGCCATGACAGGACAGGCTATGGCTACACCTTC; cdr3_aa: CASSHDRTGYGYTF
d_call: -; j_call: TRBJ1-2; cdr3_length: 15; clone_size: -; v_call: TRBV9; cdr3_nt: TGTGCCAGCAGCGGGGGTCAAGGGGCGAGCTATGGCTACACCTTC; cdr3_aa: CASSGGQGASYGYTF
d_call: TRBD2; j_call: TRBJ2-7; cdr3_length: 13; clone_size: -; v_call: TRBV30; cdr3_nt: TGTGCCTGGACCCCGGGAGGGACCTACGAGCAGTACTTC; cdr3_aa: CAWTPGGTYEQYF
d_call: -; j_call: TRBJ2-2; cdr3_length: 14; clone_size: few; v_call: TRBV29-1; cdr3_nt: TGCAGCGTTAAGGGCAGGGTGGGAACCGGGGAGCTGTTTTTT; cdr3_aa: CSVKGRVGTGELFF
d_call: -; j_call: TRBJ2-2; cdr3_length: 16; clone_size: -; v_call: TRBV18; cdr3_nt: TGTGCCAGCTCACCCCGATTGACAGAGAACACCGGGGAGCTGTTTTTT; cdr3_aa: CASSPRLTENTGELFF
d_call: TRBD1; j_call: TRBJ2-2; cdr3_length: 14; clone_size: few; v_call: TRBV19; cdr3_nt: TGTGCCACACGAACAGGGGCGAACACCGGGGAGCTGTTTTTT; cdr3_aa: CATRTGANTGELFF
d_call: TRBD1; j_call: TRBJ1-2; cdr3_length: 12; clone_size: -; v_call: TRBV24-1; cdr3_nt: TGTGCCACCTCGGGGACAGCCTATGGCTACACCTTC; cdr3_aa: CATSGTAYGYTF
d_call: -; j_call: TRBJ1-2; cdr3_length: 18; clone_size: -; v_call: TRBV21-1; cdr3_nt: TGTGCCAGCAGCCCCCGTATCAGGGGACAGTCTTACCCCTTCGGCTACACCTTC; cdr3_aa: CASSPRIRGQSYPFGYTF
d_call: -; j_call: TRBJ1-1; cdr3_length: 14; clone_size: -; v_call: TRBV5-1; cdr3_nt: TGCGCCAGCAGCTTACAGGCGTCGAACACTGAAGCTTTCTTT; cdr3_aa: CASSLQASNTEAFF
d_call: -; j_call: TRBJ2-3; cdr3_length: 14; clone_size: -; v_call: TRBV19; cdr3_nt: TGTGCCAGTAGTTCCGCGACAGGCACAGATACGCAGTATTTT; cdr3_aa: CASSSATGTDTQYF
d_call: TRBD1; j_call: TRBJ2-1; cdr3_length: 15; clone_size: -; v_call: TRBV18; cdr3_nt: TGTGCCAGCTCCCGGGACAGGGGCTCCTACAATGAGCAGTTCTTC; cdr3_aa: CASSRDRGSYNEQFF
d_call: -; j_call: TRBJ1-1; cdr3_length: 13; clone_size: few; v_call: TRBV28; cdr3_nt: TGTGCCAGCGACTTAAGTAGGGGTACTGAAGCTTTCTTT; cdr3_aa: CASDLSRGTEAFF
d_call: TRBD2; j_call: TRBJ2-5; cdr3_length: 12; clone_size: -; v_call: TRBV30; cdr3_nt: TGTGCCTGTACTAGCGCTCGGGAGACCCAGTACTTC; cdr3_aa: CACTSARETQYF
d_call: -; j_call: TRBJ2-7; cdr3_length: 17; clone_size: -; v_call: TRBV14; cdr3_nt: TGTGCCAGCAGCTCCGCTCCCCCGGACAGTCCACCCTACGAGCAGTACTTC; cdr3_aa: CASSSAPPDSPPYEQYF
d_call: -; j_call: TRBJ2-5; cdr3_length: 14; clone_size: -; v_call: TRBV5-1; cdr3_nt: TGCGCCAGCAGCCCCGGTGAGGGCTGGGAGACCCAGTACTTC; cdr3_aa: CASSPGEGWETQYF
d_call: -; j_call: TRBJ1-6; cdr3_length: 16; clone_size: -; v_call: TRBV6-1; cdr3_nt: TGTGCCAGCAGTGAAACCCGGAGCTCCTATAATTCACCCCTCCACTTT; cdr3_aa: CASSETRSSYNSPLHF
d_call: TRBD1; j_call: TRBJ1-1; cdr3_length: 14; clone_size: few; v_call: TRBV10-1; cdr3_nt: TGCGCCAGCAGCGGACAGGGAAGGGACACTGAAGCTTTCTTT; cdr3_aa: CASSGQGRDTEAFF
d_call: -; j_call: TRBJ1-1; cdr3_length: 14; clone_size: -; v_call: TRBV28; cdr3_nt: TGTGCCAGCAGTTTATGGTCCAGGGGCACTGAAGCTTTCTTT; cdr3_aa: CASSLWSRGTEAFF
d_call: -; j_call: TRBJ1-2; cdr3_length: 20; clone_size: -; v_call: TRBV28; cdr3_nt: TGTGCCAGCTTATCAACCAATCGGGGGGCATCCTCTGCCCGGTACTATGGCTACACCTTC; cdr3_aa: CASLSTNRGASSARYYGYTF
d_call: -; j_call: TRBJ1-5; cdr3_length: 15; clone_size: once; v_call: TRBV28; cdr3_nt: TGTGCCAGCAGTTTAGAGGACAGCCTTAATCAGCCCCAGCATTTT; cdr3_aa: CASSLEDSLNQPQHF
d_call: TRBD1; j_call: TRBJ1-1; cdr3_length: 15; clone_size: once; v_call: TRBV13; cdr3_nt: TGTGCCAGCAGCCCGGGACAGGGGGGCCTCACTGAAGCTTTCTTT; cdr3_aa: CASSPGQGGLTEAFF
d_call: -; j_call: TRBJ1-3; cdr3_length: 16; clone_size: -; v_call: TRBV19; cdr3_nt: TGTGCCAGTGACGCTCGGGGGAGGGCCTCTGGAAACACCATATATTTT; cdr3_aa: CASDARGRASGNTIYF